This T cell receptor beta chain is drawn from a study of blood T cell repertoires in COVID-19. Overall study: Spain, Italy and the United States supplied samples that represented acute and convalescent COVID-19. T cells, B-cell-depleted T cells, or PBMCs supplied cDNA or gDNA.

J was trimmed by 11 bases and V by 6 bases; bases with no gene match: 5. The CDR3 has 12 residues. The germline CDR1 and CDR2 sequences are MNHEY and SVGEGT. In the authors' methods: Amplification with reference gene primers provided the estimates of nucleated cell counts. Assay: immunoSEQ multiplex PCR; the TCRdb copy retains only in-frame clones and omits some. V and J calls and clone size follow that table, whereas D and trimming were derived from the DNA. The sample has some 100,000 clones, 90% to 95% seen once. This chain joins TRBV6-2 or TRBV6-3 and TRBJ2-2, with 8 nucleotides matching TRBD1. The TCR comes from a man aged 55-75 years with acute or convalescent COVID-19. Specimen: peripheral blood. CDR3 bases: TGTGCCAGCAGCACGGGACAGGTCGAGCTGTTTTTT. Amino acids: CASSTGQVELFF.